Listed below are T cell receptor beta chains from one sample, sequenced in a study of blood T cell dynamics during melanoma immunotherapy. Assay: immunoSEQ multiplex PCR; the TCRdb copy retains only in-frame clones and omits some. This repertoire shows more than 10,000 clones, approximately 88% found once; its top ten account for approximately 9.4%. Source: blood, taken from a patient treated with checkpoint blockade. These receptors all come from a human donor with melanoma. The CDR3 runs from the conserved cysteine through the conserved F or W. A D gene is named only where the DNA matches it firmly. For some rows the clone size is stated as once, few or many, or as a class when expanded; others skip it.

v_gene	d_gene	j_gene	abundance	CDR3aa	CDR3nt
TRBV11-2	TRBD1	TRBJ1-5	-	CASSLVGTGGNQPQHF	TGTGCCAGCAGCTTAGTGGGGACAGGGGGCAATCAGCCCCAGCATTTT
TRBV7-2	-	TRBJ1-1	-	CASSLVRILNTEAFF	TGTGCCAGCAGCTTAGTTCGGATCTTGAACACTGAAGCTTTCTTT
TRBV5-1	-	TRBJ1-5	few	CASSFDSSPGQPQHF	TGCGCCAGCAGCTTTGATTCGTCCCCAGGGCAGCCCCAGCATTTT
TRBV10-3	TRBD1	TRBJ2-7	-	CAISEGTGGGEQYF	TGTGCCATCAGTGAAGGGACAGGGGGAGGAGAGCAGTACTTC
TRBV4-2	-	TRBJ2-3	-	CASSQARQTTDTQYF	TGTGCCAGCAGCCAAGCTCGGCAAACCACAGATACGCAGTATTTT
TRBV7-2	-	TRBJ1-5	-	CASANHGVNQPQHF	TGTGCCAGCGCTAATCACGGGGTCAATCAGCCCCAGCATTTT
TRBV7-9	-	TRBJ2-2	once	CASSNTDTGELFF	TGTGCCAGCAGCAATACAGACACCGGGGAGCTGTTTTTT
TRBV14	-	TRBJ2-3	-	CASSQDSAGASTDTQYF	TGTGCCAGCAGCCAAGATTCGGCAGGAGCTAGCACAGATACGCAGTATTTT
TRBV6-1	-	TRBJ2-7	-	CASSETESVNYAYEQYF	TGTGCCAGCAGTGAAACCGAGTCTGTCAACTATGCCTACGAGCAGTACTTC
TRBV5-1	-	TRBJ1-2	-	CASSLGGNGYTF	TGCGCCAGCAGCTTGGGAGGGAACGGCTACACCTTC
TRBV6-5	-	TRBJ1-1	few	CASSYGGPTTEAFF	TGTGCCAGCAGTTACGGGGGCCCCACCACTGAAGCTTTCTTT
TRBV5-5	-	TRBJ1-2	-	CASSSTPLGRTAIGYTF	TGTGCCAGCAGCTCCACCCCGTTGGGCAGGACCGCTATCGGCTACACCTTC
TRBV2	-	TRBJ1-2	-	CASSAFYGYTF	TGTGCCAGCAGTGCTTTTTATGGCTACACCTTC
TRBV7-8	TRBD2	TRBJ2-2	-	CASSFRAGVITGELFF	TGTGCCAGCAGCTTCAGGGCGGGGGTTATTACCGGGGAGCTGTTTTTT
TRBV4-3	TRBD2	TRBJ2-7	-	CASSQGLAGGYEQYF	TGCGCCAGCAGCCAAGGCTTAGCGGGAGGGTACGAGCAGTACTTC
TRBV5-8	-	TRBJ2-1	-	CATSLGRLEQFF	TGTGCCACCTCGCTCGGTAGGCTCGAGCAGTTCTTC
TRBV10-3	-	TRBJ1-2	-	CAISGDGPNYGYTF	TGTGCCATCAGTGGGGACGGACCTAACTATGGCTACACCTTC
TRBV7-9	TRBD2	TRBJ2-5	-	CASTGGGWQETQYF	TGTGCCAGCACCGGGGGGGGGTGGCAAGAGACCCAGTACTTC
TRBV7-9	-	TRBJ2-7	medium-sized	CANGWDQYF	TGTGCCAACGGATGGGACCAGTACTTC
TRBV19	-	TRBJ2-7	-	CASRMTGSYEQYF	TGTGCCAGTAGGATGACGGGCTCCTACGAGCAGTACTTC
TRBV11-2	-	TRBJ1-4	-	CASRPAGHEKLFF	TGTGCCAGCAGGCCCGCGGGGCATGAAAAACTGTTTTTT
TRBV11-2	TRBD2	TRBJ2-2	-	CASSLVLAVTGELFF	TGTGCCAGCAGCTTAGTGCTAGCGGTGACCGGGGAGCTGTTTTTT
TRBV19	-	TRBJ2-7	-	CASTRNARTSYEQYF	TGTGCCAGTACTAGGAACGCCAGAACCTCCTACGAGCAGTACTTC
TRBV2	-	TRBJ2-7	few	CASSETSYEQYF	TGTGCCAGCAGTGAAACCTCCTACGAGCAGTACTTC
TRBV4-1	TRBD2	TRBJ2-2	-	CASSQITSAPGELFF	TGCGCCAGCAGCCAAATAACTAGCGCTCCCGGGGAGCTGTTTTTT
TRBV6-6	TRBD1	TRBJ2-3	-	CASSYSQGVSTDTQYF	TGTGCCAGCAGTTACTCGCAGGGGGTAAGCACAGATACGCAGTATTTT
TRBV9	TRBD2	TRBJ2-2	-	CASSVGSSGRLGELFF	TGTGCCAGCAGCGTAGGTAGTAGCGGGAGACTCGGGGAGCTGTTTTTT